This T cell receptor (beta chain) derives from a study of cytomegalovirus exposure and HLA in healthy donors. To note about this clone: What it binds is unknown.

Primers included in the PCR were 60 Vbeta and 13 Jbeta primers. Clones were read by immunoSEQ multiplex PCR, and TCRdb kept only the in-frame ones, dropping some. The repertoire includes 150,000 to 200,000 clones, roughly 80% of them detected once, and 0.65% to 0.75% sits in the top ten. Per the germline V gene, CDR1 is LGHNA and CDR2 is YNFKEQ. J gave up 5 bases and V 5 bases, and 8 bases lay outside the gene matches. The CDR3 is 15 residues long. Overall study results and limits: An Asian-associated ancestry cluster reportedly showed fewer N-insertions than the roughly 670-donor mean in a later analysis. Diagnosis of cytomegalovirus status made by the classifier reportedly showed high specificity and sensitivity. Cytomegalovirus-associated status was assigned to 164 TCR beta chains.

This cohort consisted of healthy bone marrow donors. The TCR sequence derives from a boy aged 5-17 years in good health and CMV-seronegative. The chain is built from TRBV4-2 and TRBJ2-7; 11 bases map to TRBD1. Material: PBMCs. CDR3 amino acids: CASSSSRGQGDEQYF. CDR3 nucleotide sequence: TGTGCCAGCAGCTCCTCCCGGGGACAGGGGGACGAGCAGTACTTC.